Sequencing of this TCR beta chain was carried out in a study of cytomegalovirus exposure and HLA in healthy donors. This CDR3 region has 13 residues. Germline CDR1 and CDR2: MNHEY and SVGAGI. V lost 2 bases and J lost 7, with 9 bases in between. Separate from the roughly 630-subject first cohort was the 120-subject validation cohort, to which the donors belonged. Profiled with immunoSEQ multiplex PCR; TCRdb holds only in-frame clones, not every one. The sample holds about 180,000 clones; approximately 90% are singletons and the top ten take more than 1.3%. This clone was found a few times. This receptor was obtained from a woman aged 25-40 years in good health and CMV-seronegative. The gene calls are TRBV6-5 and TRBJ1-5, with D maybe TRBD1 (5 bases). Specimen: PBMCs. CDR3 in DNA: TGTGCCAGCAGTTACCAGGGAGGCCAGCCCCAGCATTTT. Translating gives CASSYQGGQPQHF.